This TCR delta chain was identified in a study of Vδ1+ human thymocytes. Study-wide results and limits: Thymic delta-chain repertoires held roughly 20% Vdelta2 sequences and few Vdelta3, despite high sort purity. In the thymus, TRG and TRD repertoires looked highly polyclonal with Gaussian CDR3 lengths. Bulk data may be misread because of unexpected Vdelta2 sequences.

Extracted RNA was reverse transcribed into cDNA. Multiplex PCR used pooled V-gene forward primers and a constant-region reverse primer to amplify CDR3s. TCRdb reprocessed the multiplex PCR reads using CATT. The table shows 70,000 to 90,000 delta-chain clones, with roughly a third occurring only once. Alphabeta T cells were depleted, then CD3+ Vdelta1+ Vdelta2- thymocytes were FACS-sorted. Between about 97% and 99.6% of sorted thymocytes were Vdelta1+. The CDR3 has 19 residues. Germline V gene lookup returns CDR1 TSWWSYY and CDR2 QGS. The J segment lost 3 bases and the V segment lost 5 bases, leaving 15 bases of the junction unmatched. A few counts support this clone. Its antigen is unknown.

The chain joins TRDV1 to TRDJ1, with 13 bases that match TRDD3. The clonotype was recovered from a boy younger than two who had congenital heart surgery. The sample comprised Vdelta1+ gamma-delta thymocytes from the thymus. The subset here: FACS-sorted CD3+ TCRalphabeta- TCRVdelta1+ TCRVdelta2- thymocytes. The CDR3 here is CALGRPTLTGGYAADKLIF. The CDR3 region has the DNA TGTGCTCTTGGGAGGCCTACCCTTACTGGGGGATACGCGGCCGATAAACTCATCTTT.